This is a list of T cell receptor beta chains from one sample in a study of blood T cells in healthy people across ages. Using its own MiXCR run on the 5' RACE reads, TCRdb lists one record per CDR3 protein. The sample has approximately 800,000 distinct CDR3 sequences; approximately 25% are singletons. The same data also went into a second study, on T cells of mothers and their children.

The sequenced sample consisted of blood. The receptors here all came from a boy aged 5-17 years in good health. Both conserved end residues are part of each CDR3. Each record gives: J gene, V gene, CDR3 length, D gene, clone size, CDR3 DNA, CDR3 protein. D genes are given only for firm matches. For some rows the clone size is stated as once, few or many, or as a class when expanded; others skip it.

TRBJ2-7,TRBV29-1,13,TRBD1,NA,TGCAGCGTTGAAGAGGGACAGGGATACGAGCAGTACTTC,CSVEEGQGYEQYF
TRBJ2-7,TRBV5-6,14,NA,NA,TGTGCCAGCTTCTTGGCTGACCTCTCCTACGAGCAGTACTTC,CASFLADLSYEQYF
TRBJ2-7,TRBV7-2,15,TRBD1,NA,TGTGCCAGCAGCCGACCGGGACAGGGCTTAGACGAGCAGTACTTC,CASSRPGQGLDEQYF
TRBJ2-7,TRBV20-1,14,NA,few,TGCAGTGCTAGAGATATAGGACGGGTCTACGAGCAGTACTTC,CSARDIGRVYEQYF
TRBJ2-7,TRBV20-1,17,TRBD2,few,TGCAGTGCTCAGACCCTCACTAGCGGGAGGGATGTGTACGAGCAGTACTTC,CSAQTLTSGRDVYEQYF
TRBJ2-7,TRBV10-3,16,TRBD1,NA,TGTGCCATCAGCGGCAAGACAGGGGCATCGTCCTACGAGCAGTACTTC,CAISGKTGASSYEQYF
TRBJ2-7,TRBV25-1,14,NA,few,TGTGCCAGCAGTGAAGGCGTAGGGGGTCTCGAGCGGTACTTC,CASSEGVGGLERYF
TRBJ2-7,TRBV10-3,17,TRBD1,NA,TGTGCCATCAGTGGGGGATTACAGGGGGCGGGCTCCTACGAGCAGTACTTC,CAISGGLQGAGSYEQYF
TRBJ2-1,TRBV5-1,14,TRBD1,few,TGCGCCAGCAGCATCTGGACAGGGATAAATGAGCAGTTCTTC,CASSIWTGINEQFF
TRBJ2-5,TRBV4-1,15,NA,few,TGCGCCAGCAGCCAAGGAACGGGAGTAGTAGAGACCCAGTACTTC,CASSQGTGVVETQYF
TRBJ1-5,TRBV12-3/TRBV12-4,16,TRBD1,few,TGTGCCAGCAGTCGGCCCGTAGGGACAGGAGGTTTGGCCCAGCATTTT,CASSRPVGTGGLAQHF
TRBJ1-1,TRBV6-1,15,NA,few,TGTGCCAGCAGTGAAGGAGGGACATTCGGCACTGAAGCTTTCTTT,CASSEGGTFGTEAFF
TRBJ2-1,TRBV20-1,13,NA,few,TGCAGTGCCTGCCAGGGCTCCTACAATGAGCAGTTCTTC,CSACQGSYNEQFF
TRBJ1-2,TRBV6-1,16,TRBD1,NA,TGTGCCAGCAGACGCGAGACAGGGGGCATAGTCTATGGCTACACCTTC,CASRRETGGIVYGYTF
TRBJ2-5,TRBV7-2,12,NA,many,TGTGCCAGCAGTCGGGTACAAGAGACCCAGTACTTC,CASSRVQETQYF
TRBJ1-1,TRBV20-1,17,NA,NA,TGCAGTGCTAGATCTGTAGACTCCGGGACAAAGAACACTGAAGCTTTCTTT,CSARSVDSGTKNTEAFF
TRBJ1-4,TRBV7-6,18,NA,once,TGTGCCAGCAGCTTAGCTTACGGGGGCGGTCAGCTTAATGAAAAACTGTTTTTT,CASSLAYGGGQLNEKLFF